Listed here are 8 T cell receptor beta chains from one sample, sequenced in a study of regulatory T cells in long-lasting Graves disease. Arm-PCR of CDR3 regions and iRepertoire HTBI primers were the basis on which TCR beta libraries were built. TCRdb re-analysed the multiplex PCR reads in MiXCR, keeping a single row per CDR3 protein. The sample carries a few hundred thousand distinct CDR3 sequences, roughly 14% recorded once. Stated time point: newly diagnosed GD, antithyroid drugs for less than 3 months. PBMC RNA served as the TCR library source. These records were also assigned to another study, of T cells in Graves' hyperthyroidism and ophthalmopathy.

Sequencing used peripheral blood mononuclear cells (PBMCs), obtained at new diagnosis, from a patient treated with antithyroid drugs. The receptors shown here come from a man younger than 40 with Graves disease.

The chain combines TRBV20-1 with TRBJ1-5; D is unclear. CDR3 length: 16 amino acids. Germline V CDR1 and CDR2: DFQATT, SNEGSKA (reference sequence). V was trimmed by 1 base and J by 4 bases, leaving 17 bases between them. The DNA for the CDR3 is TGCAGTGCTAGAGGAGGAAACTATAACAAAAATCAGCCCCAGCATTTT. Its translation: CSARGGNYNKNQPQHF.

V is TRBV3-1 and J is TRBJ2-1; no definite D call. Trimming removed 4 bases from V and 1 base from J, with 14 bases in between. From germline, CDR1 is LGHDT and CDR2 YNNKEL (reference sequence). This CDR3 spans 16 amino acids. The CDR3 loop is CASSRVGRPSYNEQFF. DNA for the CDR3: TGTGCCAGCAGCCGAGTAGGACGTCCTTCCTACAATGAGCAGTTCTTC.

This clonotype was counted a few times. Since a much larger clone is just one base distant, this may be a read error. V is TRBV28 and J is TRBJ1-4, with 8 bases aligning to TRBD1. V shed 2 bases, J shed 13 bases, and the junction held 18 bases outside the gene matches. Germline CDR1 is MDHEN and CDR2 is SYDVKM. This CDR3 has 17 residues. CDR3 coding DNA: TGTGCCAGCAGTTTAACTACCCCCAGGACAGGGATCGGAAGACTGTTTTTT. Translation gives CASSLTTPRTGIGRLFF.

This clonotype was picked up many times. The chain has TRBV20-1 and TRBJ2-7; 7 nucleotides line up with TRBD1. Germline lookup yields CDR1 DFQATT and CDR2 SNEGSKA (reference sequence). Trimming took 1 base from V and 0 from J; bases not matched to a gene: 3. The CDR3 runs 14 residues. The CDR3 region is CSARAGQPSYEQYF. CDR3 sequence (DNA): TGCAGTGCTAGAGCGGGACAGCCCTCCTACGAGCAGTACTTC.

For this clonotype: A junction boundary mismatches the germline segment, possibly from a read error. The rearrangement uses TRBV11-2 and TRBJ2-3; tentatively, D is TRBD1 (5 bases). In germline, CDR1 is SGHAT, CDR2 FQNNGV. The CDR3 is made up of 14 amino acids. The DNA for the CDR3 is TGTGTCAGCAGCTTGACAGCTAGCACAGATACGCAGTATTTT. Its protein product is CVSSLTASTDTQYF. The whole variable domain, filled in from reference TRBV11-2 and TRBJ2-3, reads EAGVAQSPRYKIIEKRQSVAFWCNPISGHATLYWYQQILGQGPKLLIQFQNNGVVDDSQLPKDRFSAERLKGVDSTLKIQPAKLEDSAVYLCVSSLTASTDTQYFGPGTRLTVL.

CDR3 nucleotide sequence: TGTGCCAGCAGCCACACCTCTCACGAGCAGTACTTC. Amino acids: CASSHTSHEQYF. This chain connects TRBV14 to TRBJ2-7, with D unclear. Germline lookup yields CDR1 SGHDN and CDR2 FVKESK. V dropped 3 bases and J dropped 5 bases, with 8 bases sitting between them. The length of the CDR3 is 12 residues. The variable domain in full, with the rest retrieved from reference TRBV14 and TRBJ2-7, is EAGVTQFPSHSVIEKGQTVTLRCDPISGHDNLYWYRRVMGKEIKFLLHFVKESKQDESGMPNNRFLAERTGGTYSTLKVQPAELEDSGVYFCASSHTSHEQYFGPGTRLTVT.

In this sample, this clonotype turned up many times. The chain uses TRBV6-2 or TRBV6-3 and TRBJ2-3; D is ambiguous. The germline V gene encodes CDR1 MNHEY and CDR2 SVGEGT. This CDR3 is built from 12 residues. V lost 11 bases and J 6 bases, leaving 15 bases between the germline ends. As DNA, the CDR3 is TGTGCCGTCCTCGCGGAAGCGGATACGCAGTATTTT. This sequence encodes CAVLAEADTQYF.

This clonotype has ten or more counts. J is TRBJ2-5 and V is TRBV7-2, with D perhaps matching TRBD1 or TRBD2 (5 bases each). V lost 2 bases to trimming and J lost 5 bases, with 15 bases between them. The CDR3 is made up of 15 amino acids. Germline V CDR1 and CDR2: SGHTA, FQGNSA. Here the CDR3 reads CASSLRGASTETQYF. CDR3 nucleotides: TGTGCCAGCAGCTTAAGAGGGGCTAGCACGGAGACCCAGTACTTC.